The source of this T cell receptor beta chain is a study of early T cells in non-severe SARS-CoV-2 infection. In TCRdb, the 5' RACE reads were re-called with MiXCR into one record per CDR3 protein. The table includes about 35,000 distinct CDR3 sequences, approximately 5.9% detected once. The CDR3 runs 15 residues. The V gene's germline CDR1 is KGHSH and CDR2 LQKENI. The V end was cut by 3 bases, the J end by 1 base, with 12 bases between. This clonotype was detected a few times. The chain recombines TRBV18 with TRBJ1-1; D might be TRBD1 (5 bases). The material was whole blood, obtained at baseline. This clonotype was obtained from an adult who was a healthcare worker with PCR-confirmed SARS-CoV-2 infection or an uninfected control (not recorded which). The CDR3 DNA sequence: TGTGCCAGCTCACCCACCAGGGCCACGAACACTGAAGCTTTCTTT. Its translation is CASSPTRATNTEAFF.